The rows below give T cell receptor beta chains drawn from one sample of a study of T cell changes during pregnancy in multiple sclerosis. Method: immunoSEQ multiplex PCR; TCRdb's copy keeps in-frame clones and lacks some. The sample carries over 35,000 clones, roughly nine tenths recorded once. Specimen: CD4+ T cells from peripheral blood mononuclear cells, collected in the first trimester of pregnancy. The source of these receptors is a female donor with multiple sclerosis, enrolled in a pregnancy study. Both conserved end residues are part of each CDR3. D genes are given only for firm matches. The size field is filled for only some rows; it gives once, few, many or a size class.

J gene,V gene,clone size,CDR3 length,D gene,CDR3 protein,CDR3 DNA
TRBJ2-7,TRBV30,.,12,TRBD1,CAWSRTGTEQYF,TGTGCCTGGAGCAGGACAGGGACCGAGCAGTACTTC
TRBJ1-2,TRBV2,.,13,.,CASSDTPPSNPSF,TGTGCCAGCAGTGATACACCCCCATCGAACCCGTCCTTC
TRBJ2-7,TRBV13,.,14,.,CASSNPIHSHEQYF,TGTGCCAGCAGCAACCCTATCCATTCCCACGAGCAGTACTTC
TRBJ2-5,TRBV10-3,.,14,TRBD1,CATRTGQDQETQYF,TGTGCCACGAGGACGGGACAGGACCAAGAGACCCAGTACTTC
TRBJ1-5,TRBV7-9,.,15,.,CASSFTGGTGQPQHF,TGTGCCAGCAGCTTCACGGGGGGTACCGGTCAGCCCCAGCATTTT
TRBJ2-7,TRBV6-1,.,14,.,CASSEAAGPLEQYF,TGTGCCAGCAGTGAAGCAGCGGGTCCCCTCGAGCAGTACTTC
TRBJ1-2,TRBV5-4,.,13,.,CASSLEAGVTYTF,TGTGCCAGCAGCTTGGAGGCAGGGGTGACCTACACCTTC
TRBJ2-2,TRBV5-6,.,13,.,CASSQFNTGELFF,TGTGCCAGCAGCCAGTTTAACACCGGGGAGCTGTTTTTT
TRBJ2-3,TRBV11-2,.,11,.,CASSPSDTQYF,TGTGCCAGCAGCCCCTCAGATACGCAGTATTTT
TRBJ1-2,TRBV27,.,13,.,CASSLGGENGYTF,TGTGCCAGCAGTTTAGGCGGCGAAAATGGCTACACCTTC
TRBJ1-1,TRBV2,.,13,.,CASSGAGQGEAFF,TGTGCCAGCAGTGGGGCAGGGCAAGGTGAAGCTTTCTTT
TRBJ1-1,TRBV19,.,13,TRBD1,CASSGQGGTEAFF,TGTGCCAGTAGCGGACAGGGGGGCACTGAAGCTTTCTTT
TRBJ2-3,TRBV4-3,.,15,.,CASSQDSKMSSTQYF,TGCGCCAGCAGCCAAGATTCCAAGATGTCGAGTACGCAGTATTTT
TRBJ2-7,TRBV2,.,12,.,CASLVSSYEQYF,TGTGCCAGCCTCGTGAGCTCCTACGAGCAGTACTTC
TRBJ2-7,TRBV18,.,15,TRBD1,CASSPTFAGGYEQYF,TGTGCCAGCTCACCGACCTTCGCAGGGGGCTACGAGCAGTACTTC
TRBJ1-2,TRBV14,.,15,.,CASSQLTTSGYGYTF,TGTGCCAGCAGCCAACTAACTACCTCGGGCTATGGCTACACCTTC
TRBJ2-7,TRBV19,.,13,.,CASMETGFYEQYF,TGTGCCAGTATGGAGACAGGTTTCTACGAGCAGTACTTC
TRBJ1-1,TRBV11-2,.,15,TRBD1,CASRDYRGRDTEAFF,TGTGCCAGCAGGGACTACAGGGGAAGGGACACTGAAGCTTTCTTT
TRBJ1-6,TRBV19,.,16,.,CASSRPTGTYNSPLHF,TGTGCCAGTAGTAGACCAACAGGGACCTATAATTCACCCCTCCACTTT
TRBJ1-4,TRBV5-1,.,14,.,CASSGDTGGEKLFF,TGCGCCAGCAGCGGCGACACGGGCGGGGAAAAACTGTTTTTT
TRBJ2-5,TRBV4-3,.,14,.,CASSQDSTGGAQYF,TGCGCCAGCAGCCAAGACAGCACAGGAGGGGCCCAGTACTTC
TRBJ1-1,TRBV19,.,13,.,CASSIEGGTEAFF,TGTGCCAGTAGTATAGAGGGAGGGACTGAAGCTTTCTTT
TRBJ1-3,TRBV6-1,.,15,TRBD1,CASSAQGGRGNTIYF,TGTGCCAGCAGTGCCCAGGGGGGCCGGGGAAACACCATATATTTT
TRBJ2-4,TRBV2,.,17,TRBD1,CASSPRDRTLAKNIQYF,TGTGCCAGCAGTCCCCGGGACAGGACCCTAGCCAAAAACATTCAGTACTTC
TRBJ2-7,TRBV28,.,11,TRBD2,CATTSGREGDF,TGTGCCACGACTAGCGGGAGGGAGGGGGATTTC
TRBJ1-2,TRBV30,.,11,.,CAWRGVGGYTF,TGTGCCTGGAGAGGGGTGGGCGGCTACACCTTC
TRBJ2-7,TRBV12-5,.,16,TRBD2,CASGLVLSGGIDEQYF,TGTGCTAGTGGTTTGGTCCTTAGCGGGGGGATTGACGAGCAGTACTTC
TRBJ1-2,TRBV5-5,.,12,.,CASSFQGGGYTF,TGTGCCAGCAGCTTTCAGGGAGGCGGCTACACCTTC
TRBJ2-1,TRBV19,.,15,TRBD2,CASSTLGLAGNEQFF,TGTGCCAGTAGTACGCTTGGACTAGCGGGGAATGAGCAGTTCTTC
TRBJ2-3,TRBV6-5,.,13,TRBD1,CASRVPGQGAEYF,TGTGCCAGCAGAGTTCCGGGACAGGGGGCAGAGTATTTT
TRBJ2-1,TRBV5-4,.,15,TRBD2,CASSLSSGRANEQFF,TGTGCCAGCAGCTTGTCTAGCGGGAGGGCCAATGAGCAGTTCTTC
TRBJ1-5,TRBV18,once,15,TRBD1,CASSPRQGADQPQHF,TGTGCCAGCTCTCCACGACAGGGGGCCGATCAGCCCCAGCATTTT
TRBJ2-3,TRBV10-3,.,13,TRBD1,CAIRTGGGDTQYF,TGTGCCATCAGAACAGGGGGAGGAGATACGCAGTATTTT
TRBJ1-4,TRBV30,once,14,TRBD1,CAWSRGQTNEKLFF,TGTGCCTGGAGTAGGGGACAGACTAATGAAAAACTGTTTTTT
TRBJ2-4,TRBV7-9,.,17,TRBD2,CASSFSGRAVTKNIQYF,TGTGCCAGCAGTTTTAGCGGGAGGGCCGTTACCAAAAACATTCAGTACTTC
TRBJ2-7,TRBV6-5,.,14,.,CASSSTPWAYEQYF,TGTGCCAGCAGTTCGACACCATGGGCCTACGAGCAGTACTTC
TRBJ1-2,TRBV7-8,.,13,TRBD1,CASRQLRQGGYTF,TGTGCCAGCAGACAACTTCGACAGGGTGGCTACACCTTC
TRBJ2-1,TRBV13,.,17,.,CASSSRGLAFIYNEQFF,TGTGCCAGCAGCTCCCGGGGACTCGCCTTTATCTACAATGAGCAGTTCTTC
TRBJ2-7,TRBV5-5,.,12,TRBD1,CASRTDRDEQYF,TGTGCCAGCAGGACGGACAGGGACGAGCAGTACTTC
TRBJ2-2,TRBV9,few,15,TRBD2,CASSAGLAGVGGLFF,TGTGCCAGCAGCGCTGGACTAGCGGGCGTAGGGGGGCTGTTTTTT
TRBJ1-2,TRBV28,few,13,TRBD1,CASSPGTVYGYTF,TGTGCCAGCAGCCCCGGGACAGTCTATGGCTACACCTTC
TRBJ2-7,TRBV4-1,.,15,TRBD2,CASSQGAGLDAEQYF,TGCGCCAGCAGCCAAGGAGCGGGACTAGACGCCGAGCAGTACTTC
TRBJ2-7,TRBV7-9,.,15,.,CASSLVASVSYEQYF,TGTGCCAGCAGCTTAGTGGCTAGCGTCTCCTACGAGCAGTACTTC
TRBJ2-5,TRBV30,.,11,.,CAWSAEKTQYF,TGTGCCTGGAGCGCCGAGAAGACCCAGTACTTC
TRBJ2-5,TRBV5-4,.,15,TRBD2,CASSEAPSGQETQYF,TGTGCCAGCAGCGAGGCACCTAGCGGACAAGAGACCCAGTACTTC
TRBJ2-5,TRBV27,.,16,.,CASSFAGAGVGETQYF,TGTGCCAGCAGTTTCGCGGGGGCGGGAGTGGGAGAGACCCAGTACTTC
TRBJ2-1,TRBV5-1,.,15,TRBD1,CASSLGQGSVYEQFF,TGCGCCAGCAGCCTCGGACAGGGGAGTGTCTATGAGCAGTTCTTC
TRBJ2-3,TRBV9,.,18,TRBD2,CASSVVGLAGGIGDTQYF,TGTGCCAGCAGCGTAGTAGGGCTAGCGGGGGGAATAGGAGATACGCAGTATTTT
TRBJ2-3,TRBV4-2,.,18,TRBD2,CASSPQGPAGGAEDTQYF,TGTGCCAGCAGCCCTCAAGGTCCAGCGGGAGGGGCGGAAGATACGCAGTATTTT
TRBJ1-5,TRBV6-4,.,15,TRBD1,CARFGQGTGNQPQHF,TGTGCCAGGTTCGGACAGGGCACAGGGAATCAGCCCCAGCATTTT
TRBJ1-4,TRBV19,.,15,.,CASSTAAATNEKLFF,TGTGCCAGTAGTACTGCGGCGGCAACTAATGAAAAACTGTTTTTT
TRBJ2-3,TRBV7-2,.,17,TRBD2,CASSFWTSGSIADTQYF,TGTGCCAGCAGCTTCTGGACTAGCGGGAGCATCGCAGATACGCAGTATTTT
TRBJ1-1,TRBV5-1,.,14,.,CASRPSAANTEAFF,TGCGCCAGCAGACCGTCGGCGGCGAACACTGAAGCTTTCTTT
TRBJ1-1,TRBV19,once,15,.,CASSMRGGVYTEAFF,TGTGCCAGTAGTATGAGGGGGGGTGTTTACACTGAAGCTTTCTTT
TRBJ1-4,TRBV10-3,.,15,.,CAISESTRPNEKLFF,TGTGCCATCAGTGAGTCGACCAGGCCCAATGAAAAACTGTTTTTT
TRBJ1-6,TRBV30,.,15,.,CAWTSMTGANSPLHF,TGTGCCTGGACCAGTATGACAGGAGCTAATTCACCCCTCCACTTT
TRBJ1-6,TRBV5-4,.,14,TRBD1,CASSAGQVRSPLHF,TGTGCCAGCAGCGCCGGACAGGTGCGTTCACCCCTCCACTTT
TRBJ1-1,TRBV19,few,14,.,CASTRVEGDTEAFF,TGTGCCAGTACTCGCGTTGAGGGAGACACTGAAGCTTTCTTT
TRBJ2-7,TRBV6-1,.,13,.,CASRQGGDYEQYF,TGTGCCAGCAGACAGGGCGGCGACTACGAGCAGTACTTC